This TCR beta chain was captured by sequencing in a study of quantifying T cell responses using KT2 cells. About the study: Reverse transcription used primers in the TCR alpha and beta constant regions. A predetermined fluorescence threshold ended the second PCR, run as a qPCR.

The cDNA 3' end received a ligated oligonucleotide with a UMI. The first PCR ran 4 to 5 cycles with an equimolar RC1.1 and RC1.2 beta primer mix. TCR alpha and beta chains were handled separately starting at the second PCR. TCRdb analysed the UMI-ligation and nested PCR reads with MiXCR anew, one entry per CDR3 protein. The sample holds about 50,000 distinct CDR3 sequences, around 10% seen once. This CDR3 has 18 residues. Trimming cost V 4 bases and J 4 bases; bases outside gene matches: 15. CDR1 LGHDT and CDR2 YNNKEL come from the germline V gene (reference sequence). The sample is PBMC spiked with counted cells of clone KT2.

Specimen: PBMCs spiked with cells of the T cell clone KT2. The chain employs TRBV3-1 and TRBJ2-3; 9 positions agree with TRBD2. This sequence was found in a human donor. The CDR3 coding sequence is TGTGCCAGCAGCCGGTCGAGCGGGGGGCCCGCAGGGGCAGATACGCAGTATTTT. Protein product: CASSRSSGGPAGADTQYF.